The 24 T cell receptor beta chains given below trace back to one sample, sequenced in a study of cytomegalovirus exposure and HLA in healthy donors. Primers: 60 Vbeta forward and 13 Jbeta reverse. Data came from immunoSEQ multiplex PCR; TCRdb stores just in-frame clones and leaves some out. The sample has 120,000 or so clones, approximately 83% seen once. The sample taken for sequencing was PBMCs. These receptors were taken from a man aged 40-49 years in good health and CMV-seronegative.

This clone was found once. This rearrangement joins TRBV15 to TRBJ1-2; 10 nucleotides agree with TRBD1. The CDR3 is made up of 15 amino acids. The ends lost 1 base at V and 2 bases at J; junction bases unmatched: 1. The germline V gene encodes CDR1 LNHNV and CDR2 YYDKDF (reference sequence). The CDR3 protein is CATSRVGQGNYGYTF. The CDR3 region has the DNA TGTGCCACCAGCAGAGTGGGACAGGGGAACTATGGCTACACCTTC.

The V call is TRBV5-6, the J call TRBJ1-2, with 11 bases fitting TRBD1. With 4 bases clipped from V and 8 bases from J, the junction kept 4 bases outside the gene matches. CDR1 SGHDT and CDR2 YYEEEE come from the germline V gene. This CDR3 spans 13 amino acids. The CDR3 region is CASSHGTGGGYTF. Written as DNA, the CDR3 is TGTGCCAGCAGCCATGGGACAGGGGGGGGCTACACCTTC.

CDR3 DNA sequence: TGTGCCAGCAGCTTAGCTAGGCGTGGCTCACCCCTCCACTTT. It codes for CASSLARRGSPLHF. V usage is TRBV11-2 and J usage is TRBJ1-6, with D unresolved. The CDR3 is 14 amino acids. V shed 1 base and J shed 10 bases, with 11 bases lying between them. Germline V gene data show CDR1 as SGHAT and CDR2 as FQNNGV.

The chain has TRBV6-5 and TRBJ2-6, with D possibly TRBD2 on 5 matching bases. V was trimmed by 2 bases and J by 4 bases, leaving 9 bases between them. CDR1 and CDR2 from the germline V gene are MNHEY and SVGAGI. The CDR3 has 15 residues. In DNA, the CDR3 is TGTGCCAGCAGTTACGGAGGACCCGGGGCCAACGTCCTGACTTTC. This translates into CASSYGGPGANVLTF.

This sequence joins TRBV4-3 and TRBJ2-3; 7 bases align to TRBD2. This CDR3 is 14 amino acids long. Trimming took 2 bases from V and 1 from J; bases not matched to a gene: 0. Germline values: CDR1 LGHNA, CDR2 YSLEER. DNA of the CDR3: TGCGCCAGCAGCCAACGGGGGGGCACAGATACGCAGTATTTT. The encoded protein is CASSQRGGTDTQYF.

The chain is built from TRBV5-1 and TRBJ1-1; the match to TRBD1 covers 10 bases. This CDR3 has 14 amino acids. CDR1 is SGHRS, CDR2 YFSETQ, per germline. Trimming took 3 bases from V and 1 from J; bases not matched to a gene: 0. The CDR3 sequence is CASSWDRGNTEAFF. The CDR3 DNA reads as TGCGCCAGCAGCTGGGACAGGGGGAACACTGAAGCTTTCTTT.

The V and J genes are TRBV28 and TRBJ1-5; D may be TRBD1 (6 bases). V was pared by 4 bases and J by 1 base, with 17 bases between. The germline V gene encodes CDR1 MDHEN and CDR2 SYDVKM. The CDR3 consists of 17 residues. CDR3 DNA sequence: TGTGCCAGCAGTTCGGCAACAGGGACGTGGAGCAATCAGCCCCAGCATTTT. Translating it yields CASSSATGTWSNQPQHF.

V and J are TRBV18 and TRBJ2-5; D not resolved. From germline, CDR1 is KGHSH and CDR2 LQKENI. V lost 4 bases, J lost 7 bases, and 16 bases lay in between. CDR3 length equals 14 residues. The CDR3 DNA reads TGTGCCAGCTCACTAGACTTAAGTCCTACGACCCAGTACTTC. Translation: CASSLDLSPTTQYF.

This clone was seen a few times. V and J are TRBV21-1 and TRBJ2-7; the D call TRBD1 from the table was never checked on the DNA. TRBV21-1 is a pseudogene segment. This CDR3 is 15 amino acids long. The CDR3 DNA is TGTGCCAGCACCAGTGGGGGACAGAACCGCCCGGAGCAGTACTTC. It codes for CASTSGGQNRPEQYF.

This chain joins TRBV9 and TRBJ1-1; a weak D match, TRBD1 (6 bases). This CDR3 is 12 amino acids long. The V end lost 1 base, the J end lost 7 bases, and 8 bases lay between the germline ends. The germline V gene has CDR1 SGDLS and CDR2 YYNGEE. The DNA of the CDR3 is TGTGCCAGCAGCGTATCGGACAGTGAAGCTTTCTTT. Protein: CASSVSDSEAFF.

The rearrangement links TRBV6-1 to TRBJ1-4; the D gene is possibly TRBD1 (5 bases). Per the germline V gene, CDR1 is MNHNS and CDR2 is SASEGT. The CDR3 is made up of 15 amino acids. Trimming cost V 0 bases and J 10 bases, with 15 bases left between them. CDR3 in amino acids: CASSEAGRLQGKLFF. DNA for the CDR3: TGTGCCAGCAGTGAAGCGGGCAGGCTGCAGGGAAAACTGTTTTTT.

J is TRBJ1-1 and V is TRBV7-2; tentative D call: TRBD1 (5 bases). Per the germline V gene, CDR1 is SGHTA and CDR2 is FQGNSA. The CDR3 runs 13 residues. V lost 6 bases and J lost 6, with 14 bases in between. The CDR3 loop is CASSFRGGSEAFF. In DNA, the CDR3 is TGTGCCAGCAGTTTTCGCGGGGGGTCTGAAGCTTTCTTT.

The CDR3 bases are TGTGCCAGCAGCGCCGCAACCTTTAGCGGGGGGCCCCAAGGGGAGCTGTTTTTT. Translation gives CASSAATFSGGPQGELFF. This chain joins TRBV9 and TRBJ2-2; TRBD2 agrees at 10 bases. Germline trimming cut 3 bases from V and 8 bases from J; bases unmatched to any gene: 16. The CDR3 is 18 amino acids. The germline gives CDR1 SGDLS, CDR2 YYNGEE.

This chain links TRBV6-1 with TRBJ1-2, with D hard to call. Germline lookup yields CDR1 MNHNS and CDR2 SASEGT. Deletions cut 2 bases from V and 8 bases from J, with 9 bases between. The CDR3 length is 12 residues. In DNA, the CDR3 is TGTGCCAGCAGTGAAATAATTTCGGGCTACACCTTC. This encodes CASSEIISGYTF.

This clone has a single count. J is TRBJ1-1 and V is TRBV19; 11 bases fit TRBD1. Trimming at V came to 7 bases and at J to 5 bases, leaving 6 bases not matched to a gene. The CDR3 sequence is 14 residues long. Per germline, CDR1 LNHDA and CDR2 SQIVND (reference sequence). The CDR3 DNA is TGTGCCAGTACCGGACAGGGGGCGAGGACTGAAGCTTTCTTT. Its translation: CASTGQGARTEAFF. Drawing the rest from reference TRBV19 and TRBJ1-1, the complete variable domain is DGGITQSPKYLFRKEGQNVTLSCEQNLNHDAMYWYRQDPGQGLRLIYYSQIVNDFQKGDIAEGYSVSREKKESFPLTVTSAQKNPTAFYLCASTGQGARTEAFFGQGTRLTVV.

The DNA of the CDR3 is TGTGCCAGCAGCCGTGGACAGAATCAGCCCCAGCATTTT. Translating it yields CASSRGQNQPQHF. The genes are TRBV7-3 and TRBJ1-5; weak D call: TRBD1 (6 bases). The CDR3 sequence is 13 residues long. V lost 5 bases to trimming and J lost 4 bases, with 9 bases between them. Germline CDR1 and CDR2: SGHTA and FQGTGA.

This chain joins TRBV2 and TRBJ2-5; 10 nucleotides match TRBD1. V gave up 6 bases and J gave up 4 bases; unmatched junction bases: 5. This CDR3 is built from 14 residues. Germline assignment: CDR1 SNHLY and CDR2 FYNNEI. The CDR3 DNA reads as TGTGCCAGCAGGACAGGGGGCAAAGGAGAGACCCAGTACTTC. Translating gives CASRTGGKGETQYF. The entire variable domain, with the rest obtained from reference TRBV2 and TRBJ2-5, is as follows: EPEVTQTPSHQVTQMGQEVILRCVPISNHLYFYWYRQILGQKVEFLVSFYNNEISEKSEIFDDQFSVERPDGSNFTLKIRSTKLEDSAMYFCASRTGGKGETQYFGPGTRLLVL.

The chain has TRBV7-8 and TRBJ1-5, with D perhaps matching TRBD1 (5 bases). The CDR3 consists of 14 residues. Germline V gives CDR1 SGHVS, CDR2 FQNEAQ. V lost 3 bases to trimming and J lost 0 bases, with 6 bases between them. CDR3 sequence (DNA): TGTGCCAGCAGCTTCGACAGTAGCAATCAGCCCCAGCATTTT. It yields the protein CASSFDSSNQPQHF.

As concerns this clone: The junction departs from the called germline gene at one end, perhaps through a read error. The same CDR3 can be traced to other DNA sequences in this sample. The chain joins TRBV29-1 to TRBJ2-1, with D perhaps matching TRBD1 (6 bases). CDR3 length: 14 amino acids. Germline V gene data show CDR1 as SQVTM and CDR2 as ANQGSEA. The CDR3 DNA follows: TGTAGCGTCCCCAAAGGGGGTTCCTACAATGAGCAGTTCTTC. As protein: CSVPKGGSYNEQFF.

This chain joins TRBV10-3 and TRBJ2-1, with D perhaps matching TRBD1 (6 bases). This CDR3 region has 17 residues. Germline V gene sequence: CDR1 ENHRY, CDR2 SYGVKD. V dropped 0 bases and J dropped 1 base, with 13 bases sitting between them. This CDR3 reads CAISESIQGWSYNEQFF. The CDR3 DNA follows: TGTGCCATCAGTGAGTCGATTCAGGGGTGGTCCTACAATGAGCAGTTCTTC.

Only a few counts were recorded for this clone. The chain is built from TRBV2 and TRBJ2-3, with 8 nucleotides matching TRBD2. Germline values: CDR1 SNHLY, CDR2 FYNNEI. Trimming at V came to 4 bases and at J to 5 bases, leaving 8 bases not matched to a gene. The CDR3 extends over 15 amino acids. CDR3 residues: CASSVGAGGGDTQYF. CDR3 bases: TGTGCCAGCAGTGTCGGGGCGGGGGGAGGAGATACGCAGTATTTT.

The rearrangement joins TRBV28 to TRBJ1-1, with unresolved D. The CDR3 covers 13 residues. The ends were cut back, 2 bases at V and 4 bases at J, with 8 bases in the middle. Germline CDR1 and CDR2: MDHEN and SYDVKM. The CDR3 is CASSLGARTEAFF. The CDR3 nucleotides read TGTGCCAGCAGTTTAGGAGCGCGCACTGAAGCTTTCTTT. Full variable domain (outside the CDR3, taken from reference TRBV28 and TRBJ1-1): DVKVTQSSRYLVKRTGEKVFLECVQDMDHENMFWYRQDPGLGLRLIYFSYDVKMKEKGDIPEGYSVSREKKERFSLILESASTNQTSMYLCASSLGARTEAFFGQGTRLTVV.

This clone was observed a few times. The chain recombines TRBV7-9 with TRBJ2-2; D is undetermined. Per germline, CDR1 SEHNR and CDR2 FQNEAQ (reference sequence). The CDR3 consists of 14 residues. The V and J ends lost 1 base and 4 bases respectively, with 7 bases between them. CDR3 DNA: TGTGCCAGCAGCTTAGACGCGAGCACCGGGGAGCTGTTTTTT. Translating gives CASSLDASTGELFF.

The genes are TRBV15 and TRBJ2-7; TRBD2 aligns across 9 bases. This CDR3 region has 17 residues. Germline values: CDR1 LNHNV, CDR2 YYDKDF (reference sequence). V gave up 1 base and J gave up 2 bases; unmatched junction bases: 9. The CDR3 is CATSRAGFGGGAYEQYF. Here the CDR3 DNA reads TGTGCCACCAGCAGAGCGGGGTTCGGCGGGGGGGCCTACGAGCAGTACTTC.